This T cell receptor beta chain was recovered during a study of cytomegalovirus exposure and HLA in healthy donors. In the PCR, 60 Vbeta and 13 Jbeta primers were used. Produced via immunoSEQ multiplex PCR; TCRdb's table is partial and in-frame only. The table records about 220,000 clones, roughly 70% of them present only once. This CDR3 spans 14 amino acids. This clone has a handful of counts. The rearrangement links TRBV12-2 to TRBJ2-7; the table's D call of TRBD2 was not tested on the DNA. TRBV12-2 counts as a pseudogene. What was sequenced was PBMCs. The receptor was derived from a woman aged 25 to 39 in good health and CMV-seronegative. CDR3 nucleotide sequence: TGTGCAAGATATAGCGGGAGGGATCTCTACGAGCAGTACTTC. Protein sequence: CARYSGRDLYEQYF.